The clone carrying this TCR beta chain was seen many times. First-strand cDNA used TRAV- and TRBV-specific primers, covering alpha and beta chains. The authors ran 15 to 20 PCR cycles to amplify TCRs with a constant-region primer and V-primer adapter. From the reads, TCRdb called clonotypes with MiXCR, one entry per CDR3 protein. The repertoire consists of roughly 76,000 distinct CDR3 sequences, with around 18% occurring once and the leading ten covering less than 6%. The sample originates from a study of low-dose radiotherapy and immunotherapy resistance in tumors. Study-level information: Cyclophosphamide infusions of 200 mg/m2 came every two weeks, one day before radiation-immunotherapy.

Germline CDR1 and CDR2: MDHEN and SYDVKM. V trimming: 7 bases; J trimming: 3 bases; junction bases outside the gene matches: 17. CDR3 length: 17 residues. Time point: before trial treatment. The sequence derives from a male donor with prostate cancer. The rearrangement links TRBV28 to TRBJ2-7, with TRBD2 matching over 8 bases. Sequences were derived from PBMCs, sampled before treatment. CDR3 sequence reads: CASTNTPGTRTSYEQYF. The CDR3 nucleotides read TGTGCCAGCACAAACACGCCCGGGACTAGGACGAGCTACGAGCAGTACTTC.